The 2 T cell receptor beta chains listed next were all sequenced from one sample in a study of blood T cells in healthy people across ages. Primers used in a second PCR of about 7 to 12 cycles were a sample-barcoded 5' primer and a J-beta primer mix. TCRdb ran MiXCR on the 5' RACE reads and lists one entry per CDR3 protein. The repertoire holds over 1,300,000 distinct CDR3 sequences, with approximately 59% as singletons. Source material: blood. The receptors derive from a man between 18 and 35 years old in good health.

The chain couples TRBV6-1 to TRBJ2-1; 8 nucleotides match TRBD2. The CDR3 runs 16 residues. Germline CDR1 reads MNHNS; CDR2 reads SASEGT. Trimming at V came to 2 bases and at J to 8 bases, leaving 11 bases not matched to a gene. Here the CDR3 reads CASSEPGTRVFDEQFF. CDR3 in DNA: TGTGCCAGCAGTGAACCCGGGACTAGGGTTTTCGATGAGCAGTTCTTC.

The chain joins TRBV6-2 or TRBV6-3 to TRBJ2-3, with 8 nucleotides matching TRBD2. Germline assignment: CDR1 MNHEY and CDR2 SVGEGT. The V segment lost 4 bases and the J segment 4 bases; nucleotides outside the gene matches: 4. The CDR3 has 14 amino acids. The CDR3 sequence: CASSFSGGSDTQYF. The CDR3 DNA follows: TGTGCCAGCAGTTTCTCGGGGGGGTCAGATACGCAGTATTTT.